This record covers a single TCR beta chain. As yet, its antigen is unknown. This entry belongs to a study of T cells in localized non-small cell lung cancer. The study's findings and limits: Uninvolved adjacent lung showed higher T cell clonality than tumor.

The CDR3 runs to 14 residues. Trimming left V 4 bases short and J 10 bases short, with 16 bases between. Per the germline V gene, CDR1 is SGHDN and CDR2 is FVKESK. Sequencing was performed with immunoSEQ multiplex PCR; in TCRdb, only in-frame clones are kept and a portion is missing. The repertoire holds several thousand clones, about 31% seen once, with around 21% in the top ten. Specimen: lung tumor tissue, collected before any cancer treatment. The V and J genes are TRBV14 and TRBJ1-4, with D possibly TRBD1 on 5 matching bases. The sequence was collected from a woman aged 40-69 years with stage I squamous cell lung carcinoma. CDR3 bases: TGTGCCAGCAGCCTTATCTCGCAGGGTGGAAAACTGTTTTTT. This encodes CASSLISQGGKLFF.